The rows below give T cell receptor beta chains drawn from one sample of a study of cytomegalovirus exposure and HLA in healthy donors. Assay used: immunoSEQ multiplex PCR; TCRdb lists only in-frame clones, some missing. The sample records over 200,000 clones, about 80% being singletons. Sequenced sample: PBMCs. The receptors were gathered from a man aged 35 to 55 in good health and CMV-seropositive. The CDR3 runs from the conserved cysteine through the conserved F or W. Each record gives: V gene, J gene, D gene, clone size, CDR3 DNA, CDR3 protein. D genes are given only for firm matches. Clone size is stated in some rows and not others, as once, few, many or a class when expanded.

V: TRBV2
J: TRBJ2-3
D: TRBD1
size: NA
DNA: TGTGCCAGCAGTGAAGGGGACAGGGGTAGGGCAGATACGCAGTATTTT
CDR3: CASSEGDRGRADTQYF

V: TRBV5-6
J: TRBJ2-2
D: TRBD1
size: few
DNA: TGTGCCAGCAGCTTGTTTCAGGGGGCGGTCACCGGGGAGCTGTTTTTT
CDR3: CASSLFQGAVTGELFF

V: TRBV6-6
J: TRBJ1-3
D: NA
size: NA
DNA: TGTGCCAGCAGTTACTCCCCGTTCCCTGGAAACACCATATATTTT
CDR3: CASSYSPFPGNTIYF

V: TRBV4-1
J: TRBJ2-5
D: TRBD2
size: NA
DNA: TGCGCCAGCAGCCAAGTGTCTAGCGGGAAAGAGACCCAGTACTTC
CDR3: CASSQVSSGKETQYF

V: TRBV11-2
J: TRBJ2-5
D: TRBD1
size: NA
DNA: TGTGCCAGCAGCTTAGCGGCAGGGGGCTTGGAGACCCAGTACTTC
CDR3: CASSLAAGGLETQYF

V: TRBV21-1
J: TRBJ2-1
D: NA
size: NA
DNA: TGTGCCAGCAGGCTTGGCGGCCCCTCCTACAATGAGCAGTTCTTC
CDR3: CASRLGGPSYNEQFF

V: TRBV2
J: TRBJ1-1
D: NA
size: NA
DNA: TGTGCCAGTAGTATGACAGGTCGGGAAGCTTTCTTT
CDR3: CASSMTGREAFF

V: TRBV7-3
J: TRBJ1-4
D: TRBD1
size: NA
DNA: TGTGCCAGCAGCTTAGGAGGGGGCCGAAATGAAAAACTGTTTTTT
CDR3: CASSLGGGRNEKLFF

V: TRBV5-1
J: TRBJ2-7
D: TRBD2
size: NA
DNA: TGCGCCAGCAGTCCGACTAGCGGGAGAATTTACGAGCAGTACTTC
CDR3: CASSPTSGRIYEQYF

V: TRBV10-1
J: TRBJ2-7
D: NA
size: NA
DNA: TGCGCCAGCAGTGGGTCTCCGGAGAGCCCGACCTACGAGCAGTACTTC
CDR3: CASSGSPESPTYEQYF

V: TRBV29-1
J: TRBJ1-2
D: NA
size: NA
DNA: TGCAGCGTCTCAGAGGCCCCTGGCTACACCTTC
CDR3: CSVSEAPGYTF

V: TRBV6-1
J: TRBJ2-7
D: NA
size: NA
DNA: TGTGCCAGCAGTAGGACAGAAACCTACGAGCAGTACTTC
CDR3: CASSRTETYEQYF

V: TRBV7-7
J: TRBJ1-1
D: NA
size: NA
DNA: TGTGCCAGCAGGCCCTATGCCGGGAACACTGAAGCTTTCTTT
CDR3: CASRPYAGNTEAFF

V: TRBV27
J: TRBJ1-1
D: NA
size: NA
DNA: TGTGCCAGCCGGGCGGGAGGTAGAACTGAAGCTTTCTTT
CDR3: CASRAGGRTEAFF

V: TRBV7-3
J: TRBJ2-3
D: NA
size: NA
DNA: TGTGCCAGCAGCCGGGGAGAAGATACGCAGTATTTT
CDR3: CASSRGEDTQYF

V: TRBV18
J: TRBJ1-2
D: TRBD1
size: NA
DNA: TGTGCCAGCTCACGATTGGACAGGGTGAACTATGGCTACACCTTC
CDR3: CASSRLDRVNYGYTF

V: TRBV27
J: TRBJ2-7
D: NA
size: NA
DNA: TGTGCCAGCAGTTTAATGGGTAGCAGCTACGAGCAGTACTTC
CDR3: CASSLMGSSYEQYF